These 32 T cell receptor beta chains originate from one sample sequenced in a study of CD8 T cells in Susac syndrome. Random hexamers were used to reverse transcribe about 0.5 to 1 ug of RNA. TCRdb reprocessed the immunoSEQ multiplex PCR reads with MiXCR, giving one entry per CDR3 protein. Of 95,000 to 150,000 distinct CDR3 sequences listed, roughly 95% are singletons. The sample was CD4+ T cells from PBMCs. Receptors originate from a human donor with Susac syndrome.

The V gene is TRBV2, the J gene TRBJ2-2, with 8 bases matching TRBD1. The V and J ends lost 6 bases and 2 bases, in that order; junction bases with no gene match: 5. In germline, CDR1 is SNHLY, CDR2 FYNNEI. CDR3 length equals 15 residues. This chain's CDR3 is CASSIDRGNTGELFF. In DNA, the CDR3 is TGTGCCAGCAGCATCGACAGGGGAAACACCGGGGAGCTGTTTTTT.

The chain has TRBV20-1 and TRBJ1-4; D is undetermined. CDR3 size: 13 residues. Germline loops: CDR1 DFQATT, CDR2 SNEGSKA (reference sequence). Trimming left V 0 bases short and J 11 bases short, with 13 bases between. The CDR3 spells CSARDSAAQKLFF. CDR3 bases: TGCAGTGCTAGAGATTCCGCCGCTCAGAAACTGTTTTTT.

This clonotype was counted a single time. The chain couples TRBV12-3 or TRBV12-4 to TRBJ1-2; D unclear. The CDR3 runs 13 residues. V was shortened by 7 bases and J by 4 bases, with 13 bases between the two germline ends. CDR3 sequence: CASTPDSGYGYTF. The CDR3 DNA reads TGTGCCAGCACCCCCGACTCGGGCTATGGCTACACCTTC.

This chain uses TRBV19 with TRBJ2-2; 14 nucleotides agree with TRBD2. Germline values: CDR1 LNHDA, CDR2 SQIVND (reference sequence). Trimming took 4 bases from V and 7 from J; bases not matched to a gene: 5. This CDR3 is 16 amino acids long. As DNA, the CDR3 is TGTGCCAGTAGTAGGGGACTAGCGGGAGTGATCGGGGAGCTGTTTTTT. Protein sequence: CASSRGLAGVIGELFF. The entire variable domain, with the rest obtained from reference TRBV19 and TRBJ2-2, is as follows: DGGITQSPKYLFRKEGQNVTLSCEQNLNHDAMYWYRQDPGQGLRLIYYSQIVNDFQKGDIAEGYSVSREKKESFPLTVTSAQKNPTAFYLCASSRGLAGVIGELFFGEGSRLTVL.

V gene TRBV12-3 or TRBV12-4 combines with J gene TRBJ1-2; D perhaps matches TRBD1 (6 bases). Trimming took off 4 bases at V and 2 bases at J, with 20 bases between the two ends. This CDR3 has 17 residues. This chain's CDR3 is CASSSDRHLPVNYGYTF. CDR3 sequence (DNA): TGTGCCAGCAGTTCAGACAGGCACCTACCGGTGAACTATGGCTACACCTTC.

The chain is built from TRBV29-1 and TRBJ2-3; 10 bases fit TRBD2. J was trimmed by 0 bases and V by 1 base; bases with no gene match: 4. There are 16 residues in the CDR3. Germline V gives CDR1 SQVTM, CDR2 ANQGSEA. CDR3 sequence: CSVEGRTSGSTDTQYF. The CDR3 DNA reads TGCAGCGTTGAAGGGAGGACTAGCGGAAGCACAGATACGCAGTATTTT.

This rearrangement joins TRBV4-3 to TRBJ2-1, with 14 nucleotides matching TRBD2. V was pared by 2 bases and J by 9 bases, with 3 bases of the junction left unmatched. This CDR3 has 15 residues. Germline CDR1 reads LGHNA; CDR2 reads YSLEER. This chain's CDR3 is CASSQTGLAGAEQFF. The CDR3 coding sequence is TGCGCCAGCAGCCAAACGGGACTAGCGGGAGCTGAGCAGTTCTTC.

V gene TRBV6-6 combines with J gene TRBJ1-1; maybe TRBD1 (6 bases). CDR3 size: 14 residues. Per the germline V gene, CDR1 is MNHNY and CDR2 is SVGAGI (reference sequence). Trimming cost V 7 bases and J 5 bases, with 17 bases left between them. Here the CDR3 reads CASIYRAGTTEAFF. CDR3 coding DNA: TGTGCCAGCATCTATCGGGCTGGGACAACTGAAGCTTTCTTT.

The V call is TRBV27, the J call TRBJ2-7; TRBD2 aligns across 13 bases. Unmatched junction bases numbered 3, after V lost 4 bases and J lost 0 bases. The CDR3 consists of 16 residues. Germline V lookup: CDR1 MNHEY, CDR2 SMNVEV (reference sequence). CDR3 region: CASSSGTSGVSYEQYF. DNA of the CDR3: TGTGCCAGCAGTTCCGGGACTAGCGGGGTCTCCTACGAGCAGTACTTC.

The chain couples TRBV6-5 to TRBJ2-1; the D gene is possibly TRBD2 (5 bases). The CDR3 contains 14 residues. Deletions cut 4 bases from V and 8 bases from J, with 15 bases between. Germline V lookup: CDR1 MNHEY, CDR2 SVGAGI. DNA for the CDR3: TGTGCCAGCAGTTCCAGAGGGAGTAAGGATGAGCAGTTCTTC. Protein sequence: CASSSRGSKDEQFF.

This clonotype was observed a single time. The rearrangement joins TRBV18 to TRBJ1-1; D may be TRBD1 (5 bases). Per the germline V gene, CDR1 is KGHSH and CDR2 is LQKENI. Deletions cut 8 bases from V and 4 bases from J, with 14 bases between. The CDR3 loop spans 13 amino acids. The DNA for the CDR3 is TGTGCCAGCCGCGAAGGGGAGGGCACTGAAGCTTTCTTT. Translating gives CASREGEGTEAFF.

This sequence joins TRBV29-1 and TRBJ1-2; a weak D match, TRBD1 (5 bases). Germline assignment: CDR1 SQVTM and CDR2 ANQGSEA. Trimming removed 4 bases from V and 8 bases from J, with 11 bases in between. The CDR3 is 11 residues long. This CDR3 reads CSVAVGGGYTF. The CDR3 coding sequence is TGCAGCGTTGCCGTTGGGGGAGGCTACACCTTC.

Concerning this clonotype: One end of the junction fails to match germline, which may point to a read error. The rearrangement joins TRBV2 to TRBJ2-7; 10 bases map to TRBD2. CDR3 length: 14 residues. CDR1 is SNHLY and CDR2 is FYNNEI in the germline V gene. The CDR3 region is CASSQAGGLYEQYF. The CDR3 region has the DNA TGTGCCAGCAGTCAAGCGGGAGGGCTCTACGAGCAGTACTTC.

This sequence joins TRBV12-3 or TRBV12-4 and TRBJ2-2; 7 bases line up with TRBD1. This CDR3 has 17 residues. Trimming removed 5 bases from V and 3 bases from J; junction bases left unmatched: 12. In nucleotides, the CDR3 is TGTGCCAGCAGTCCCGTTCGAGACAGGGCCTACACCGGGGAGCTGTTTTTT. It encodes CASSPVRDRAYTGELFF.

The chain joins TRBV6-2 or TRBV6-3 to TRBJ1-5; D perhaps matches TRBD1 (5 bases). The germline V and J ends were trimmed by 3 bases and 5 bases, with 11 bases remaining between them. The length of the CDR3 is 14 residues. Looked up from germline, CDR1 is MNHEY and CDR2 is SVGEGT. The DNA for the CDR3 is TGTGCCAGCAGTTATGGGCAGGGTCATCAGCCCCAGCATTTT. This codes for CASSYGQGHQPQHF.

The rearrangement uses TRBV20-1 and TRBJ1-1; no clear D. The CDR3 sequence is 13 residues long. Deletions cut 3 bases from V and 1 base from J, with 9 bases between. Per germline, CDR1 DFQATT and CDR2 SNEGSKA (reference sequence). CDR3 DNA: TGCAGTGCTAGGGCGGACGGGAACACTGAAGCTTTCTTT. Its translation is CSARADGNTEAFF.

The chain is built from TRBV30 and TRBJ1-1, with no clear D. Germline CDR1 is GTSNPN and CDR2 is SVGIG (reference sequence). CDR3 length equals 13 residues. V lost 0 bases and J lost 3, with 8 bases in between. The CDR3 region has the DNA TGTGCCTGGAGTGTACTGAGGGACACTGAAGCTTTCTTT. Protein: CAWSVLRDTEAFF.

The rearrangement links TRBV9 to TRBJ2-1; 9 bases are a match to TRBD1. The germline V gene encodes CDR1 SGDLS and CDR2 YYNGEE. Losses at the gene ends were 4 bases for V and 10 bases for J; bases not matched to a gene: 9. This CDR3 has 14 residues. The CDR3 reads CASSPWTGVVEQFF. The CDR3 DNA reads TGTGCCAGCAGCCCCTGGACAGGGGTTGTAGAGCAGTTCTTC.

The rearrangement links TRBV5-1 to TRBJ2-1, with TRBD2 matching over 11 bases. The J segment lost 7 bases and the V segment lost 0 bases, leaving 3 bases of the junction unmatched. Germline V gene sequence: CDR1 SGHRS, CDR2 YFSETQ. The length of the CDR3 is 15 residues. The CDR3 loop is CASSLELAGVNEQFF. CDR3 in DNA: TGCGCCAGCAGCTTGGAACTAGCGGGAGTTAATGAGCAGTTCTTC. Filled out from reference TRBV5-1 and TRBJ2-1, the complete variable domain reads KAGVTQTPRYLIKTRGQQVTLSCSPISGHRSVSWYQQTPGQGLQFLFEYFSETQRNKGNFPGRFSGRQFSNSRSEMNVSTLELGDSALYLCASSLELAGVNEQFFGPGTRLTVL.

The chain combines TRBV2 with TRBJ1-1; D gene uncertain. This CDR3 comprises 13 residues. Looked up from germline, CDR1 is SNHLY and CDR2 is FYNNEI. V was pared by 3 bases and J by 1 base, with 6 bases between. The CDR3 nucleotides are TGTGCCAGCAGTGATGGGCGGAACACTGAAGCTTTCTTT. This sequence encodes CASSDGRNTEAFF.

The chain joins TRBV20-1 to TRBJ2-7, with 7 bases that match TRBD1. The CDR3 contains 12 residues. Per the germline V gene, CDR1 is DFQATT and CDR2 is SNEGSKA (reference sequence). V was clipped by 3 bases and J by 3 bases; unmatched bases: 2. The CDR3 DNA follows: TGCAGTGCTAGGGGACAGCTCTACGAGCAGTACTTC. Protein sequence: CSARGQLYEQYF.

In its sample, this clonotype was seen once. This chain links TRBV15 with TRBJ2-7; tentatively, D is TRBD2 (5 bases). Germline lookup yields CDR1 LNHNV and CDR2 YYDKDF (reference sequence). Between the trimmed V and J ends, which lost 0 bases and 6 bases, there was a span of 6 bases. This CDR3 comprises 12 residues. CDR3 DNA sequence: TGTGCCACCAGCAGAGATCGGGGCGAGCAGTACTTC. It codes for CATSRDRGEQYF.

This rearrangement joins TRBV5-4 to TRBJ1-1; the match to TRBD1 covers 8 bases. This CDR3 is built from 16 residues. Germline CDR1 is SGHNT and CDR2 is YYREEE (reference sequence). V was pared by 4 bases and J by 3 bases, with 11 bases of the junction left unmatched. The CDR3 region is CASSQGQGNLDTEAFF. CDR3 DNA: TGTGCCAGCAGCCAAGGACAGGGTAACTTGGACACTGAAGCTTTCTTT.

The CDR3 DNA reads as TGCGCCAGCAGCCAAGATTTTGGCTCCGGGGAGCTGTTTTTT. Translation gives CASSQDFGSGELFF. This chain links TRBV4-1 with TRBJ2-2; D unclear. The CDR3 sequence is 14 residues long. Trimming cost V 0 bases and J 6 bases, with 8 bases left between them. Germline V gives CDR1 MGHRA, CDR2 YSYEKL.

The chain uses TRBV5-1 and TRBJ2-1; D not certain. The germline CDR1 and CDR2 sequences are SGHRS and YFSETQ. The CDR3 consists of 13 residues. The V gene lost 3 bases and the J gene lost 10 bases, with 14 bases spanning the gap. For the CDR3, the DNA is TGCGCCAGCAGCTCGGGTTCGACGGACGAGCAGTTCTTC. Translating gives CASSSGSTDEQFF. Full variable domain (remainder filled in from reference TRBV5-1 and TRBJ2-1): KAGVTQTPRYLIKTRGQQVTLSCSPISGHRSVSWYQQTPGQGLQFLFEYFSETQRNKGNFPGRFSGRQFSNSRSEMNVSTLELGDSALYLCASSSGSTDEQFFGPGTRLTVL.

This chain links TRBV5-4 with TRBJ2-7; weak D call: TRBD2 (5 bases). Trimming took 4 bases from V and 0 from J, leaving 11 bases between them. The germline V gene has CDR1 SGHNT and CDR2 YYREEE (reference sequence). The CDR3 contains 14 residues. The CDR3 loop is CASSPGMSSYEQYF. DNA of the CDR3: TGTGCCAGCAGCCCCGGGATGAGCTCCTACGAGCAGTACTTC.

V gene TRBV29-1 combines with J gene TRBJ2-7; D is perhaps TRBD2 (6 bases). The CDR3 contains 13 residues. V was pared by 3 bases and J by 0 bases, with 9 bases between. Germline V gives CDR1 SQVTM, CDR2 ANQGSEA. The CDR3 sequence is CSVEGLNSYEQYF. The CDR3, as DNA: TGCAGCGTTGAGGGACTGAACTCCTACGAGCAGTACTTC.

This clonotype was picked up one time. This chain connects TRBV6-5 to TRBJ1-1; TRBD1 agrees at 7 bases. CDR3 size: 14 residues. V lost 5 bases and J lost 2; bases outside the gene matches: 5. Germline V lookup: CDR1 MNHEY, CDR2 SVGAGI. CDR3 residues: CASSGHRGNTEAFF. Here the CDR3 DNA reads TGTGCCAGCAGTGGTCACAGGGGAAACACTGAAGCTTTCTTT.

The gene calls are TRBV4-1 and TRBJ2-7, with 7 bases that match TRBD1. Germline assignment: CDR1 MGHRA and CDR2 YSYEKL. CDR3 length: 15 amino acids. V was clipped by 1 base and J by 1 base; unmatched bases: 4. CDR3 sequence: CASSQVGQTSYEQYF. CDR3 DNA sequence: TGCGCCAGCAGCCAAGTGGGACAGACTTCCTACGAGCAGTACTTC.

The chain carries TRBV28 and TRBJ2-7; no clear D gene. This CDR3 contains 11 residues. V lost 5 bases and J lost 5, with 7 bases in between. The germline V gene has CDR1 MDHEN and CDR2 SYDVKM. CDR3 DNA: TGTGCCAGCAGTGGCTTGGACGAGCAGTACTTC. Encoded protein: CASSGLDEQYF. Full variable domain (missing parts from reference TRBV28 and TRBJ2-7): DVKVTQSSRYLVKRTGEKVFLECVQDMDHENMFWYRQDPGLGLRLIYFSYDVKMKEKGDIPEGYSVSREKKERFSLILESASTNQTSMYLCASSGLDEQYFGPGTRLTVT.

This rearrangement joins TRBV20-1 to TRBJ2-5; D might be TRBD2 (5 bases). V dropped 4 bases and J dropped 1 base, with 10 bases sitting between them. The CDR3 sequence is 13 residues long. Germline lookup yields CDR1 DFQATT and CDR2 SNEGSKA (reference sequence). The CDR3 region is CSAINSGQETQYF. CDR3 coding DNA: TGCAGTGCTATTAACAGCGGCCAAGAGACCCAGTACTTC.

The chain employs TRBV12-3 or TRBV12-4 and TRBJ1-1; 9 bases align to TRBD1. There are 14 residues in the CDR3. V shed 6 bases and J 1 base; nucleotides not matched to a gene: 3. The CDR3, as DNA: TGTGCCAGCAGCGCGGGACAGGGGAACACTGAAGCTTTCTTT. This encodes CASSAGQGNTEAFF.